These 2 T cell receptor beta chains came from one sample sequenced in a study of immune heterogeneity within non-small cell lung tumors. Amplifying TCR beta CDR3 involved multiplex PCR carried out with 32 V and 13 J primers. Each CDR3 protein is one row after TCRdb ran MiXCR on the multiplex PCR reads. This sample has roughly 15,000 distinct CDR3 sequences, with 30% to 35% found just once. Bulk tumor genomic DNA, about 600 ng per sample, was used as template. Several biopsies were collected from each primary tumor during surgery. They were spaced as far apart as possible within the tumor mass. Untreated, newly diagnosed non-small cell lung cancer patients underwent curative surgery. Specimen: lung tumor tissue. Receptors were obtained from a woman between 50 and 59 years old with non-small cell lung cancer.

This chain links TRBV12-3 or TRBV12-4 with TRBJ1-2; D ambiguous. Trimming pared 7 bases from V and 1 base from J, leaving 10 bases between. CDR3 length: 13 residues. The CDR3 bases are TGTGCCAGCATTTTTCCTCTTAACTATGGCTACACCTTC. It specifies CASIFPLNYGYTF.

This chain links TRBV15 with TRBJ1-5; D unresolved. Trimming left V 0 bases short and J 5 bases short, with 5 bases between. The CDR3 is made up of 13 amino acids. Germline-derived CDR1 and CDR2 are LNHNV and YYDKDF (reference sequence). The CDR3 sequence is CATSRDTDQPQHF. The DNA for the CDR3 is TGTGCCACCAGCAGAGATACGGATCAGCCCCAGCATTTT.